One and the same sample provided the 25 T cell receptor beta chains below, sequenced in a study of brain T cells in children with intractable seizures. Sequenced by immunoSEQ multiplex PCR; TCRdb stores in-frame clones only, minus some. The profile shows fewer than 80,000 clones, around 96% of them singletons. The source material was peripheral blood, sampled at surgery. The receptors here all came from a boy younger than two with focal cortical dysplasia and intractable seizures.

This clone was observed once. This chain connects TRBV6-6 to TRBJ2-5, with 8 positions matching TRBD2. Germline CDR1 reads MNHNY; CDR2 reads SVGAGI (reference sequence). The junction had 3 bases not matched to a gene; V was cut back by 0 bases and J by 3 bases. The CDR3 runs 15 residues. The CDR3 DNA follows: TGTGCCAGCAGTTACTCCGGGAGGGTGGAAGAGACCCAGTACTTC. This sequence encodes CASSYSGRVEETQYF.

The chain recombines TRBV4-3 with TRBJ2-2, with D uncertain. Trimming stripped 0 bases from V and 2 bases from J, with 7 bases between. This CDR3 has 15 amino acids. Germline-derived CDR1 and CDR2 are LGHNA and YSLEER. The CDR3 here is CASSQEELNTGELFF. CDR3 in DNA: TGCGCCAGCAGCCAAGAGGAACTTAACACCGGGGAGCTGTTTTTT.

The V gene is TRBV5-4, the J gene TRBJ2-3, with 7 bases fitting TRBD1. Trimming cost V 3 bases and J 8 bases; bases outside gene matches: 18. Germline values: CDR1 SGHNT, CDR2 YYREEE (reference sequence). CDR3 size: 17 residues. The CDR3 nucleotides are TGTGCCAGCAGCTCCGAACTTTGGAGCCTAGCAGGGGGTACGCAGTATTTT. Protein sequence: CASSSELWSLAGGTQYF. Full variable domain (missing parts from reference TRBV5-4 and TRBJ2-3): ETGVTQSPTHLIKTRGQQVTLRCSSQSGHNTVSWYQQALGQGPQFIFQYYREEENGRGNFPPRFSGLQFPNYSSELNVNALELDDSALYLCASSSELWSLAGGTQYFGPGTRLTVL.

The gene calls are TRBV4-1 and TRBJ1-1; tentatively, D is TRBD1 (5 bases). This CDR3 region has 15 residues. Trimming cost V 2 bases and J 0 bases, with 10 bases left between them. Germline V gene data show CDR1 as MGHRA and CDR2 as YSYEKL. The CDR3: CASSQPGRLNTEAFF. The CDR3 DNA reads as TGCGCCAGCAGCCAACCGGGACGGCTGAACACTGAAGCTTTCTTT.

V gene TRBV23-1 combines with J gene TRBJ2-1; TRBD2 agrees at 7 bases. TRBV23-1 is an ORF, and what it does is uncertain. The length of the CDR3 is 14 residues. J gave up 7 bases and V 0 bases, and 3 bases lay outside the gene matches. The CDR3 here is CASSQSPGRNEQFF. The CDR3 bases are TGCGCCAGCAGTCAATCCCCCGGGAGGAATGAGCAGTTCTTC.

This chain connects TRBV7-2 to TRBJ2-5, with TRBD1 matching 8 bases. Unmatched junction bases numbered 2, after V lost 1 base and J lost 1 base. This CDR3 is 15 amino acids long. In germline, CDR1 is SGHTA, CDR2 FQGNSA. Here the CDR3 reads CASSLVTGAQETQYF. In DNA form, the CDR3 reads TGTGCCAGCAGCTTAGTGACAGGGGCCCAAGAGACCCAGTACTTC.

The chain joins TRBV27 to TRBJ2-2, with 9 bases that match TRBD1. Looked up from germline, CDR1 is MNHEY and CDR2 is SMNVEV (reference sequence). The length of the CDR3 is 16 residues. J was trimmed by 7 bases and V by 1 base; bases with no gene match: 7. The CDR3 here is CASSLLQGAPVGELFF. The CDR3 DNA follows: TGTGCCAGCAGTTTATTACAGGGGGCGCCTGTCGGGGAGCTGTTTTTT.

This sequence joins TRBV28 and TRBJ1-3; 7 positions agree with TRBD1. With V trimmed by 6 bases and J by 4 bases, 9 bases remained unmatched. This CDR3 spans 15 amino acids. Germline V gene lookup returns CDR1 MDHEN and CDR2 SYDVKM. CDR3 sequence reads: CASSLAGGYGNTIYF. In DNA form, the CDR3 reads TGTGCCAGCAGCCTCGCAGGGGGATACGGAAACACCATATATTTT.

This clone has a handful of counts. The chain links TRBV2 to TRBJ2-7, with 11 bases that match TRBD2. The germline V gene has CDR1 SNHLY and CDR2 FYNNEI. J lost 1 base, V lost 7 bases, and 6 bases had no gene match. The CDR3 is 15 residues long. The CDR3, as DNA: TGTGCCAGCATTACGGGACTAGCGGTATCCTACGAGCAGTACTTC. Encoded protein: CASITGLAVSYEQYF.

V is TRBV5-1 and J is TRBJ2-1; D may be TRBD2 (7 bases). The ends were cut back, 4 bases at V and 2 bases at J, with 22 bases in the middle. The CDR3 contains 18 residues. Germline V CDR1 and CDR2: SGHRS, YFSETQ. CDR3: CASSVVETRGGPYNEQFF. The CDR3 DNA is TGCGCCAGCAGCGTAGTAGAAACAAGGGGGGGCCCCTACAATGAGCAGTTCTTC.

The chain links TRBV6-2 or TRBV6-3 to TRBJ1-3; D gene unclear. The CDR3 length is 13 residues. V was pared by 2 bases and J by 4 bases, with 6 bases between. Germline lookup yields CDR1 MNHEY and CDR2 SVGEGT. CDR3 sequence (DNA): TGTGCCAGCAGTTACGAGCAAGGAAACACCATATATTTT. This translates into CASSYEQGNTIYF.

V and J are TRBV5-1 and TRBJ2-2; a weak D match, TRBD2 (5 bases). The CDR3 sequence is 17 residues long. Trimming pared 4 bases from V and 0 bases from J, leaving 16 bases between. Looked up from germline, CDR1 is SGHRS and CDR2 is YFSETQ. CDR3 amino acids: CASSPLILGSNTGELFF. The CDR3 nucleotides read TGCGCCAGCAGCCCCTTAATACTAGGTTCGAACACCGGGGAGCTGTTTTTT.

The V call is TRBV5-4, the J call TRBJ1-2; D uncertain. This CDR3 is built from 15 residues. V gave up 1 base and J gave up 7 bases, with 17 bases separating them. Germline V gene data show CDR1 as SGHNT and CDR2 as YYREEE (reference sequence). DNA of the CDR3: TGTGCCAGCAGCTTGCTGTCAGAGTTGGACCCTGGCTACACCTTC. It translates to CASSLLSELDPGYTF.

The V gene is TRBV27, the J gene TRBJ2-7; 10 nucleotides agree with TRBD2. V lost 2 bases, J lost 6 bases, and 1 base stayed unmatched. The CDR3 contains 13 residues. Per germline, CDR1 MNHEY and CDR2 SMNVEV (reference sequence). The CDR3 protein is CASSLLAGAEQYF. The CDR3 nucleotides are TGTGCCAGCAGTTTACTAGCGGGAGCCGAGCAGTACTTC.

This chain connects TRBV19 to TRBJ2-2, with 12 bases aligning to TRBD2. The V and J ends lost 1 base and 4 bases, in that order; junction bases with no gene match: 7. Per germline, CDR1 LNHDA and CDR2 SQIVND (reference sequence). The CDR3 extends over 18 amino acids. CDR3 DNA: TGTGCCAGTAGTATAGGCCTAGCGGGAGGGCCGGTCACCGGGGAGCTGTTTTTT. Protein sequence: CASSIGLAGGPVTGELFF.

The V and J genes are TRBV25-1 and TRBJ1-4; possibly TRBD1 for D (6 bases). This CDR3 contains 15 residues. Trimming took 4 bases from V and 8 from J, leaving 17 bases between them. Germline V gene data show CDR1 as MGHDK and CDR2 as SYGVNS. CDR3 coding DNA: TGTGCCAGCAGTGCCGACAGGTCTCTGGGAGAAAAACTGTTTTTT. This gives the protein CASSADRSLGEKLFF. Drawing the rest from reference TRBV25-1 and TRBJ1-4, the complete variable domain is EADIYQTPRYLVIGTGKKITLECSQTMGHDKMYWYQQDPGMELHLIHYSYGVNSTEKGDLSSESTVSRIRTEHFPLTLESARPSHTSQYLCASSADRSLGEKLFFGSGTQLSVL.

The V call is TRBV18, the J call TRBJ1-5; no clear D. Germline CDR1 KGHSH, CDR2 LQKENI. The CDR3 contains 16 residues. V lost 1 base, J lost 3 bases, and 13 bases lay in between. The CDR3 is CASSPLPLTLNQPQHF. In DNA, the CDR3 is TGTGCCAGCTCACCACTACCGCTTACGCTCAATCAGCCCCAGCATTTT.

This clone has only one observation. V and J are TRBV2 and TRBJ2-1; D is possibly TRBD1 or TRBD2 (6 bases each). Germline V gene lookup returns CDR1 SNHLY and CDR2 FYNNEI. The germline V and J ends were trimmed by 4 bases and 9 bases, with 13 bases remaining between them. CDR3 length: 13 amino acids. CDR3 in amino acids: CASSGGGGFEQFF. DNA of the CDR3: TGTGCCAGCAGTGGTGGAGGGGGGTTTGAGCAGTTCTTC.

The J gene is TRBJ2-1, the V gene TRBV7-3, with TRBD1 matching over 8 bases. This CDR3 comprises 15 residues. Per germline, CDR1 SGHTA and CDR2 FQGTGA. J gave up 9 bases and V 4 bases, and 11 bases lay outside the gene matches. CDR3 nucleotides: TGTGCCAGCAGCTGGGGGGACAGGCCCTTCGGTGAGCAGTTCTTC. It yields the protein CASSWGDRPFGEQFF.

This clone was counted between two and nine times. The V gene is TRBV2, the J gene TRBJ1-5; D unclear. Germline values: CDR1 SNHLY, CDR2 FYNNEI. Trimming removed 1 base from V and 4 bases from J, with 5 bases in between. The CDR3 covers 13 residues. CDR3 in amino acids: CASSEGGNQPQHF. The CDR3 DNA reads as TGTGCCAGCAGTGAAGGGGGAAATCAGCCCCAGCATTTT.

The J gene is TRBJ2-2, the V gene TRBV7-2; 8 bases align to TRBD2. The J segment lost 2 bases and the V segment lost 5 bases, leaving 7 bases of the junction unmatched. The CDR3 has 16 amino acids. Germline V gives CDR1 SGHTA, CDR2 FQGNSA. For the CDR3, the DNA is TGTGCCAGCAGCCCGCGACTAGCGAGTAACACCGGGGAGCTGTTTTTT. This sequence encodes CASSPRLASNTGELFF.

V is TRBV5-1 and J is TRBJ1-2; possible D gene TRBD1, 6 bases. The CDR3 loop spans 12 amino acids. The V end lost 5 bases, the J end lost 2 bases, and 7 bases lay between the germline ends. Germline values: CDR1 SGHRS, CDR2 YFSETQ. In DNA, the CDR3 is TGCGCCAGCAGACAGGGAAACTATGGCTACACCTTC. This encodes CASRQGNYGYTF. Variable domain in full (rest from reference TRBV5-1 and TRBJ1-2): KAGVTQTPRYLIKTRGQQVTLSCSPISGHRSVSWYQQTPGQGLQFLFEYFSETQRNKGNFPGRFSGRQFSNSRSEMNVSTLELGDSALYLCASRQGNYGYTFGSGTRLTVV.

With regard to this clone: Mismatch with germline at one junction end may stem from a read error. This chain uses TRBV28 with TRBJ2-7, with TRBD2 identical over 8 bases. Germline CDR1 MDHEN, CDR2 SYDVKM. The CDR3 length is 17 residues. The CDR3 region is CASSLPRVGTRAYGQYF. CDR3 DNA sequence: TGTGCCAGCAGTTTACCCCGGGTTGGGACTAGAGCTTACGGGCAGTACTTC.

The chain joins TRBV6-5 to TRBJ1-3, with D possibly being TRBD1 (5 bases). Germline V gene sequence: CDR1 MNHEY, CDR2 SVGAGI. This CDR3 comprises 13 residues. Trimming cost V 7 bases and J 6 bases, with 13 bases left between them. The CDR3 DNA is TGTGCCAGCACTACGGGACCGCCAAACACCATATATTTT. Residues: CASTTGPPNTIYF.

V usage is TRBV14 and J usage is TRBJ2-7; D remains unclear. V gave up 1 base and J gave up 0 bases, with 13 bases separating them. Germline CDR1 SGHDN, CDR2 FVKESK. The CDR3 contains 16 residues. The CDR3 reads CASSQGSGINSYEQYF. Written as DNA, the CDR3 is TGTGCCAGCAGCCAAGGTTCTGGGATTAACTCCTACGAGCAGTACTTC.